These T cell receptor beta chains were read from a single sample in a study of neurological immune-mediated disorders. MiXCR, applied by TCRdb to the 5' RACE reads, yields one record per CDR3 protein. The table has 50,000 or so distinct CDR3 sequences, roughly 23% seen once; the top ten hold roughly 25%. Sequencing used PBMCs. The receptors stem from a woman in her 70s in good health. CDR3s leave out the opening cysteine and the closing phenylalanine or tryptophan. The order of the fields is CDR3 length, V gene, J gene, CDR3 protein.

length: 15
V: TRBV5-1
J: TRBJ2-2
CDR3: VSSPGLTGGFGGEPF

length: 12
V: TRBV5-1
J: TRBJ2-3
CDR3: ASSELAGTDTQY

length: 13
V: TRBV2
J: TRBJ1-5
CDR3: ASGRGGRRNQPQH

length: 14
V: TRBV5-1
J: TRBJ2-1
CDR3: ASSSQSGGTYNEQF

length: 13
V: TRBV20-1
J: TRBJ2-3
CDR3: SARESGVSTDTQY

length: 12
V: TRBV18
J: TRBJ2-3
CDR3: ASSPLDAPDTQY

length: 14
V: TRBV6-5
J: TRBJ2-2
CDR3: ASSYPTLAGTGELF

length: 11
V: TRBV2
J: TRBJ2-3
CDR3: ASTRERTDTQY

length: 12
V: TRBV14
J: TRBJ1-1
CDR3: ASSHPDRGTEAF

length: 12
V: TRBV2
J: TRBJ2-3
CDR3: ASNTPSWADTQY

length: 14
V: TRBV24-1
J: TRBJ2-2
CDR3: ATTATSGINTGELF

length: 16
V: TRBV12-3/TRBV12-4
J: TRBJ2-2
CDR3: ASSGPGTSGGPTGELF

length: 9
V: TRBV29-1
J: TRBJ2-2
CDR3: SAPLAGELF

length: 13
V: TRBV12-3/TRBV12-4
J: TRBJ2-1
CDR3: ASSFGPTGGHEQF

length: 12
V: TRBV5-1
J: TRBJ2-1
CDR3: ASSTGQSYNEQF

length: 9
V: TRBV10-3
J: TRBJ2-3
CDR3: AISDRDTQY

length: 11
V: TRBV7-8
J: TRBJ2-5
CDR3: ASRDRGAETQY

length: 12
V: TRBV5-1
J: TRBJ1-4
CDR3: ASSMGQGNEKLF

length: 13
V: TRBV4-2
J: TRBJ2-7
CDR3: ASSQEAVGFYEQY

length: 14
V: TRBV7-8
J: TRBJ1-5
CDR3: ASSYDTPRGNQPQH

length: 14
V: TRBV28
J: TRBJ2-2
CDR3: ASTISGRTNTGELF

length: 13
V: TRBV4-2
J: TRBJ2-1
CDR3: ASSQETGQYNEQF

length: 14
V: TRBV5-1
J: TRBJ1-2
CDR3: ASSFGGTGFADGYT

length: 12
V: TRBV7-2
J: TRBJ2-7
CDR3: ASSLAWGGDEQY

length: 10
V: TRBV10-3
J: TRBJ2-5
CDR3: AISESRETQY

length: 12
V: TRBV7-8
J: TRBJ1-5
CDR3: ASSQDSTNQPQH

length: 11
V: TRBV30
J: TRBJ1-1
CDR3: AWTDDTELEAF

length: 11
V: TRBV7-2
J: TRBJ1-2
CDR3: ASSPDRNYGYT

length: 17
V: TRBV4-3
J: TRBJ2-3
CDR3: ASSQDALAGGGGTDTQY

length: 13
V: TRBV20-1
J: TRBJ1-4
CDR3: SAAPGGGGDEKLF

length: 13
V: TRBV5-1
J: TRBJ2-3
CDR3: ASSLQRVRTDTQY

length: 12
V: TRBV7-9
J: TRBJ1-2
CDR3: ASSLGLGNYGYT

length: 12
V: TRBV4-2
J: TRBJ2-7
CDR3: ASSQDAESYEQY